These T cell receptor beta chains were read from a single sample in a study of shared clonotypes between healthy human individuals. Generated by immunoSEQ multiplex PCR, the TCRdb table keeps only in-frame clones and is missing some. The sample has about 1.1 million clones, around 77% seen once. Sequencing was performed on memory CD4+ T cells from PBMCs. The receptors here all came from a man younger than 35 in good health. Some clones in this sample may be carry-over from other donors' samples. Each CDR3 is given with its conserved first and last residue. The order of the fields is J gene, V gene, D gene, clone size, CDR3 DNA, CDR3 protein. A D gene is named only where the DNA matches it firmly. The size field is filled for only some rows; it gives once, few, many or a size class.

>TRBJ2-3|TRBV7-6|-|few
TGTGCCAGCAGCTTAGCGGTCTTGGGGGATACGCAGTATTTT
CASSLAVLGDTQYF
>TRBJ2-1|TRBV27|-|-
TGTGCCAGCAGTTTTACCCCCCAGGTATACAATGAGCAGTTCTTC
CASSFTPQVYNEQFF
>TRBJ1-4|TRBV2|TRBD1|-
TGTGCCAGCAGCCGACAGGGACCAACTAATGAAAAACTGTTTTTT
CASSRQGPTNEKLFF
>TRBJ2-1|TRBV7-9|TRBD2|-
TGTGCCAGCAGCGTACTAGCGGAGTGGTACAATGAGCAGTTCTTC
CASSVLAEWYNEQFF
>TRBJ2-1|TRBV7-2|-|-
TGTGCCAGCAGTCCTGGGACTCCTGGCTACAATGAGCAGTTCTTC
CASSPGTPGYNEQFF
>TRBJ1-5|TRBV30|TRBD1|-
TGTGCCTGGAGTTCACCGGGACAGGCTAATCAGCCCCAGCATTTT
CAWSSPGQANQPQHF
>TRBJ2-7|TRBV11-2|-|-
TGTGCCAGCAGCCCCGGGGCAGAGTACGAGCAGTACTTC
CASSPGAEYEQYF
>TRBJ2-1|TRBV11-1|TRBD2|-
TGTGCCAGCAGCCAACCCGGGACTAGCGGTTTGAGAGAGCAGTTCTTC
CASSQPGTSGLREQFF
>TRBJ2-3|TRBV28|TRBD2|-
TGTGCCAGCAGTTCCGCCGGACTAGCGGGAGACGAAGGCACAGATACGCAGTATTTT
CASSSAGLAGDEGTDTQYF
>TRBJ2-3|TRBV27|TRBD2|many
TGTGCCAGCAGTCCGATAGGACTAGCGGGAGTTAACGCAGATACGCAGTATTTT
CASSPIGLAGVNADTQYF
>TRBJ2-3|TRBV28|TRBD2|once
TGTGCCAGCAGTTCCCCCCCTAGCGGCTGGGCAGATACGCAGTATTTT
CASSSPPSGWADTQYF
>TRBJ2-2|TRBV2|-|-
TGTGCCAGCAGTGAGGAATCAACCGGGGAGCTGTTTTTT
CASSEESTGELFF
>TRBJ2-5|TRBV9|-|-
TGTGCCAGCAGCGTAGGGGGGGCTTCCCTCCAAGAGACCCAGTACTTC
CASSVGGASLQETQYF
>TRBJ2-5|TRBV7-2|-|-
TGTGCCAGCAGTTACGCCGGGGAGACCCAGTACTTC
CASSYAGETQYF
>TRBJ1-2|TRBV27|-|many
TGTGCCAGCAGTCTGTTAAACCCACAGGGAAACTATGGCTACACCTTC
CASSLLNPQGNYGYTF
>TRBJ1-2|TRBV14|-|few
TGTGCCAGCAGCCAAGTCCCAGACTATGGCTACACCTTC
CASSQVPDYGYTF
>TRBJ2-3|TRBV19|-|-
TGTGCCAGTAGTATTGGGCTAACCTGGGGAGATACGCAGTATTTT
CASSIGLTWGDTQYF
>TRBJ2-7|TRBV10-3|-|-
TGTGCCATCAGTGAGTCGCTGGGACCGAGGTCATATAACGAGCAGTACTTC
CAISESLGPRSYNEQYF
>TRBJ1-3|TRBV5-6|-|-
TGTGCCAGCAGGCCAACAGGGCCCTTCTCTGGAAACACCATATATTTT
CASRPTGPFSGNTIYF
>TRBJ1-2|TRBV28|-|-
TGTGCCAGCAGTTTATCCAACTATGGCTACACCTTC
CASSLSNYGYTF
>TRBJ2-7|TRBV21-1|-|-
TGTGCCAGCAGCAACAGGGACTACGAGCAGTACTTC
CASSNRDYEQYF
>TRBJ1-2|TRBV7-2|TRBD1|-
TGTGCCAGCAGCTTACGACAGGGTTCTGATGGCTACACCTTC
CASSLRQGSDGYTF
>TRBJ2-5|TRBV19|-|-
TGTGCCAGTAGTAGTGGGGCCCGAGGAGAGACCCAGTACTTC
CASSSGARGETQYF
>TRBJ1-4|TRBV15|-|-
TGTGCCACCAGCAGTGGGGGAATGAGTTGGATGGGACGGATTAATGAAAAACTGTTTTTT
CATSSGGMSWMGRINEKLFF
>TRBJ2-1|TRBV11-2|TRBD2|-
TGTGCCAGCAGCTTAGGCGGGACTAGCGGGAGGGAGCAGTTCTTC
CASSLGGTSGREQFF
>TRBJ2-2|TRBV5-6|-|-
TGTGCCAGCAGCTTGGTTTCAGTCCCCACCGGGGAGCTGTTTTTT
CASSLVSVPTGELFF
>TRBJ1-2|TRBV7-2|TRBD1|-
TGTGCCAGCAGCCCCCGACAGGGGCTGGATGGCTACACCTTC
CASSPRQGLDGYTF
>TRBJ1-2|TRBV5-4|-|-
TGTGCCAGCAGCTTGGCCGGGACGGGGAACTATGGCTACACCTTC
CASSLAGTGNYGYTF
>TRBJ1-2|TRBV28|-|-
TGTGCCAGCAGTTTAGGGGGTGGATCCTATGGCTACACCTTC
CASSLGGGSYGYTF
>TRBJ2-6|TRBV5-1|-|-
TGCGCCAGCAGCTTGCCCTCTGGGGCCAACGTCCTGACTTTC
CASSLPSGANVLTF
>TRBJ1-2|TRBV10-3|-|few
TGTGCCATCAGTGAGTCGATGGGGGGCCTAAACTATGGCTACACCTTC
CAISESMGGLNYGYTF
>TRBJ2-5|TRBV7-2|-|-
TGTGCCAGCAGCAAAGGGGCGGAAGAGACCCAGTACTTC
CASSKGAEETQYF
>TRBJ1-2|TRBV7-3|TRBD1|-
TGTGCCAGCAGCACAGGACAGGGCGATGGCTACACCTTC
CASSTGQGDGYTF
>TRBJ2-5|TRBV5-1|-|-
TGCGCCAGCAGCTTGGAGGGGGGGCGAGAGACCCAGTACTTC
CASSLEGGRETQYF
>TRBJ1-1|TRBV7-4|-|-
TGTGCCAGCAGCTTAAGACAGCGCTCCGAAGCTTTCTTT
CASSLRQRSEAFF
>TRBJ1-2|TRBV5-4|-|-
TGTGCCAGCAGCCCCGACAGAGAGCTTTTCTATGGCTACACCTTC
CASSPDRELFYGYTF
>TRBJ2-7|TRBV29-1|-|-
TGCAGCGTTGGGAAAAGGACCGAGCAGTACTTC
CSVGKRTEQYF
>TRBJ1-1|TRBV7-9|TRBD1|-
TGTGCCAGCAGCTTCTCAACAGGGGACAAAGCTTTCTTT
CASSFSTGDKAFF
>TRBJ1-5|TRBV5-1|-|-
TGCGCCAGCAGCAAAGAGGGGAGCAATCAGCCCCAGCATTTT
CASSKEGSNQPQHF
>TRBJ1-1|TRBV6-1|-|once
TGTGCCAGCGCTCGCAGGGGAGTCACTGAAGCTTTCTTT
CASARRGVTEAFF
>TRBJ2-7|TRBV6-1|TRBD2|-
TGTGCCAGCAGCGAAAGGGTTGCGGGGGTAATCGAGCAGTACTTC
CASSERVAGVIEQYF
>TRBJ2-7|TRBV10-3|-|-
TGTGCCATCAGTGAGGCTCGCAGTAGGTACGAGCAGTACTTC
CAISEARSRYEQYF
>TRBJ2-7|TRBV11-1|-|-
TGTGCCAGCAGCCCCGAGACGGTCTCCTACGAGCAGTACTTC
CASSPETVSYEQYF
>TRBJ2-5|TRBV5-6|TRBD1|-
TGTGCCAGCAGCCTGACAGGGTACCAAGAGACCCAGTACTTC
CASSLTGYQETQYF
>TRBJ1-1|TRBV19|TRBD1|few
TGTGCCAGTAGTAAAGCTCCTTGGACAGGGATGAACACTGAAGCTTTCTTT
CASSKAPWTGMNTEAFF